Listed below are T cell receptor beta chains from one sample, sequenced in a study of blood T cell repertoires in COVID-19. Generated by immunoSEQ multiplex PCR, the TCRdb table keeps only in-frame clones and is missing some. The table lists about 170,000 clones, about four fifths of them singletons. The sample taken for sequencing was peripheral blood. These receptors all stem from a woman in her seventies who had recovered from COVID-19. CDR3s include the opening cysteine and the closing phenylalanine or tryptophan. D genes are given only for firm matches. Not all rows give a size; the values are once, few, many and, for expanded clones, a class.

d_gene: TRBD2; abundance: .; j_gene: TRBJ2-3; v_gene: TRBV4-2; len: 19; CDR3nt: TGTGCCAGCAGCCAGCCCAGGGGCCCGGGACTAGCGGGTTCAGATACGCAGTATTTT; CDR3aa: CASSQPRGPGLAGSDTQYF
d_gene: .; abundance: .; j_gene: TRBJ1-2; v_gene: TRBV12-3/TRBV12-4; len: 13; CDR3nt: TGTGCCAGCAGTCCGGGAGGGTACTATGGCTACACCTTC; CDR3aa: CASSPGGYYGYTF
d_gene: .; abundance: .; j_gene: TRBJ2-3; v_gene: TRBV12-3/TRBV12-4; len: 13; CDR3nt: TGTGCCAGCGACGGGGGGCCGACAGATACGCAGTATTTT; CDR3aa: CASDGGPTDTQYF
d_gene: .; abundance: .; j_gene: TRBJ2-3; v_gene: TRBV7-8; len: 12; CDR3nt: TGTGCCAGCAGCCCTGTTGGGGCTAGGCAGTATTTT; CDR3aa: CASSPVGARQYF
d_gene: .; abundance: .; j_gene: TRBJ2-5; v_gene: TRBV6-5; len: 14; CDR3nt: TGTGCCAGCAGGCACCACGGGGTCCGCGAGACCCAGTACTTC; CDR3aa: CASRHHGVRETQYF
d_gene: TRBD2; abundance: .; j_gene: TRBJ2-5; v_gene: TRBV5-4; len: 16; CDR3nt: TGTGCCAGCAGCTGGGGACTGTCTAGCGGACAAGAGACCCAGTACTTC; CDR3aa: CASSWGLSSGQETQYF
d_gene: .; abundance: once; j_gene: TRBJ1-6; v_gene: TRBV6-1; len: 14; CDR3nt: TGTGCCAGCAGTGAAATGACAGGATACTCACCCCTCCACTTT; CDR3aa: CASSEMTGYSPLHF
d_gene: TRBD2; abundance: once; j_gene: TRBJ2-1; v_gene: TRBV18; len: 14; CDR3nt: TGTGCCAGCTCACCAGCGGGGGGGCTGAATGAGCAGTTCTTC; CDR3aa: CASSPAGGLNEQFF
d_gene: .; abundance: .; j_gene: TRBJ1-6; v_gene: TRBV20-1; len: 14; CDR3nt: TGCAGTGCTAGTCCGGGAACCCTTTTCTCACCCCTCCACTTT; CDR3aa: CSASPGTLFSPLHF
d_gene: .; abundance: .; j_gene: TRBJ2-2; v_gene: TRBV3-1/TRBV3-2; len: 15; CDR3nt: TGTGCCAGCAGCCCTGGGGGGACGAACACCGGGGAGCTGTTTTTT; CDR3aa: CASSPGGTNTGELFF
d_gene: .; abundance: .; j_gene: TRBJ1-2; v_gene: TRBV6-2/TRBV6-3; len: 17; CDR3nt: TGTGCCAGCAGTTCTAGCAACGGGGAAAATTGGGACTATGGCTACACCTTC; CDR3aa: CASSSSNGENWDYGYTF
d_gene: TRBD2; abundance: .; j_gene: TRBJ2-3; v_gene: TRBV6-6; len: 16; CDR3nt: TGTGCCAGCAGTCGACAACTAGCGGGAGGGTCAGATACGCAGTATTTT; CDR3aa: CASSRQLAGGSDTQYF
d_gene: .; abundance: .; j_gene: TRBJ2-6; v_gene: TRBV25-1; len: 16; CDR3nt: TGTGCCAGCAGTCCGGGACTCCGCCCTGGGGCCAACGTCCTGACTTTC; CDR3aa: CASSPGLRPGANVLTF
d_gene: TRBD2; abundance: .; j_gene: TRBJ2-1; v_gene: TRBV9; len: 12; CDR3nt: TGTGCCACCGGACGGGGGGGCGATGAGCAGTTCTTC; CDR3aa: CATGRGGDEQFF
d_gene: .; abundance: .; j_gene: TRBJ1-2; v_gene: TRBV7-2; len: 13; CDR3nt: TGTGCCAGCAAGCTGGGAGGGCTTTATGGCTACACCTTC; CDR3aa: CASKLGGLYGYTF
d_gene: TRBD1; abundance: few; j_gene: TRBJ2-3; v_gene: TRBV18; len: 15; CDR3nt: TGTGCCAGCTCACCGGGACAGGGGGCTGGAGATACGCAGTATTTT; CDR3aa: CASSPGQGAGDTQYF
d_gene: TRBD2; abundance: .; j_gene: TRBJ2-7; v_gene: TRBV7-3; len: 16; CDR3nt: TGTGCCAGCAGCGCCCACCGGGAGGCTCTAACCTACGAGCAGTACTTC; CDR3aa: CASSAHREALTYEQYF
d_gene: TRBD1; abundance: .; j_gene: TRBJ1-1; v_gene: TRBV14; len: 14; CDR3nt: TGTGCCAGCAGCCAAGCGAACAGGGGAATGGCCGCTTTCTTT; CDR3aa: CASSQANRGMAAFF
d_gene: .; abundance: .; j_gene: TRBJ2-2; v_gene: TRBV24-1; len: 14; CDR3nt: TGTGCCACCAGAAAGACAGGTTCAACCGGGGAGCTGTTTTTT; CDR3aa: CATRKTGSTGELFF
d_gene: TRBD2; abundance: .; j_gene: TRBJ2-7; v_gene: TRBV6-5; len: 14; CDR3nt: TGTGCCAGCATCTCGGGGGGGGCCGCCTACGAGCAGTACTTC; CDR3aa: CASISGGAAYEQYF
d_gene: TRBD1; abundance: .; j_gene: TRBJ2-7; v_gene: TRBV28; len: 16; CDR3nt: TGTGCCAGCACCAAAATCGGCAGGGGGCCCACCTACGAGCAGTACTTC; CDR3aa: CASTKIGRGPTYEQYF
d_gene: TRBD2; abundance: .; j_gene: TRBJ2-1; v_gene: TRBV6-6; len: 15; CDR3nt: TGTGCCAGCAGGCGACTAGCGGGGACTTACAATGAGCAGTTCTTC; CDR3aa: CASRRLAGTYNEQFF
d_gene: TRBD1; abundance: .; j_gene: TRBJ1-1; v_gene: TRBV9; len: 15; CDR3nt: TGTGCCAGCAGCGTAGAACCAGGGGGGAACACTGAAGCTTTCTTT; CDR3aa: CASSVEPGGNTEAFF
d_gene: TRBD1; abundance: few; j_gene: TRBJ1-6; v_gene: TRBV6-6; len: 16; CDR3nt: TGTGCCAGCAGCATGGGACAGGGGGGGGGATATTCACCCCTCCACTTT; CDR3aa: CASSMGQGGGYSPLHF
d_gene: TRBD1; abundance: .; j_gene: TRBJ2-3; v_gene: TRBV6-6; len: 15; CDR3nt: TGTGCCAGCAGTGCCCGACAGGGGGAGACAGATACGCAGTATTTT; CDR3aa: CASSARQGETDTQYF
d_gene: TRBD1; abundance: .; j_gene: TRBJ1-5; v_gene: TRBV7-8; len: 14; CDR3nt: TGTGCCAGCAGCTCACAGGGGGAAAATCAGCCCCAGCATTTT; CDR3aa: CASSSQGENQPQHF
d_gene: TRBD2; abundance: .; j_gene: TRBJ2-7; v_gene: TRBV7-9; len: 17; CDR3nt: TGTGCCAGCAGCTCCCAAATACCGGGACTAGTTTTGGGCGAGCAGTACTTC; CDR3aa: CASSSQIPGLVLGEQYF
d_gene: TRBD2; abundance: .; j_gene: TRBJ2-5; v_gene: TRBV11-2; len: 15; CDR3nt: TGTGCCAGCAGCTTAGCCGGGGGGGCCGTGGAGACCCAGTACTTC; CDR3aa: CASSLAGGAVETQYF
d_gene: .; abundance: .; j_gene: TRBJ2-1; v_gene: TRBV9; len: 14; CDR3nt: TGTGCCAGCAGCGTAGGGGGCGGGATTGGTGAGCAGTTCTTC; CDR3aa: CASSVGGGIGEQFF
d_gene: TRBD1; abundance: .; j_gene: TRBJ1-1; v_gene: TRBV2; len: 14; CDR3nt: TGTGCCAGCGGTCAGACAGGGCGGGGCACTGAAGCTTTCTTT; CDR3aa: CASGQTGRGTEAFF
d_gene: TRBD1; abundance: .; j_gene: TRBJ1-2; v_gene: TRBV18; len: 13; CDR3nt: TGTGCCAGCTCACCAGCAGGGGGCTATGGCTACACCTTC; CDR3aa: CASSPAGGYGYTF
d_gene: .; abundance: once; j_gene: TRBJ1-6; v_gene: TRBV5-5; len: 15; CDR3nt: TGTGCCAGCAGCGCGACAGTCGCTTCGGATTCACCCCTCCACTTT; CDR3aa: CASSATVASDSPLHF
d_gene: TRBD2; abundance: few; j_gene: TRBJ2-1; v_gene: TRBV9; len: 18; CDR3nt: TGTGCCAGCAGCAGAGGGGAAGCGGGAGGGCCGAGGTACAATGAGCAGTTCTTC; CDR3aa: CASSRGEAGGPRYNEQFF
d_gene: .; abundance: .; j_gene: TRBJ1-5; v_gene: TRBV10-3; len: 15; CDR3nt: TGTGCCACCACGGACCGGGGACTTAGCAATCAGCCCCAGCATTTT; CDR3aa: CATTDRGLSNQPQHF
d_gene: .; abundance: .; j_gene: TRBJ1-1; v_gene: TRBV7-2; len: 13; CDR3nt: TGTGCCAGCAGCTTAGGGCCGCAGACTGAAGCTTTCTTT; CDR3aa: CASSLGPQTEAFF
d_gene: .; abundance: once; j_gene: TRBJ1-3; v_gene: TRBV7-2; len: 15; CDR3nt: TGTGCCAGCAGCCCCAGGGTCGGCTCTGGAAACACCATATATTTT; CDR3aa: CASSPRVGSGNTIYF
d_gene: TRBD1; abundance: .; j_gene: TRBJ1-1; v_gene: TRBV11-2; len: 14; CDR3nt: TGTGCCAGCAGCCCCGGGACAGGGAGGACTGAAGCTTTCTTT; CDR3aa: CASSPGTGRTEAFF
d_gene: TRBD2; abundance: .; j_gene: TRBJ2-6; v_gene: TRBV5-1; len: 17; CDR3nt: TGCGCCAGCAGCTCGGGACTAGCGGGGATTGGGGCCAACGTCCTGACTTTC; CDR3aa: CASSSGLAGIGANVLTF
d_gene: .; abundance: .; j_gene: TRBJ1-1; v_gene: TRBV29-1; len: 13; CDR3nt: TGCAGCGGGGGTGGGGCACGTGGCACTGAAGCTTTCTTT; CDR3aa: CSGGGARGTEAFF
d_gene: TRBD1; abundance: .; j_gene: TRBJ2-1; v_gene: TRBV18; len: 15; CDR3nt: TGTGCCAGCTCCCAACAGGGGATAAGGGACAATGAGCAGTTCTTC; CDR3aa: CASSQQGIRDNEQFF
d_gene: .; abundance: .; j_gene: TRBJ2-3; v_gene: TRBV20-1; len: 11; CDR3nt: TGCAGTGCCCCCCGGACAGATACGCAGTATTTT; CDR3aa: CSAPRTDTQYF
d_gene: TRBD1; abundance: .; j_gene: TRBJ1-2; v_gene: TRBV19; len: 15; CDR3nt: TGTGCCACCGCCTGGGGGGCAGGGGGCAGCTATGGCTACACCTTC; CDR3aa: CATAWGAGGSYGYTF
d_gene: .; abundance: once; j_gene: TRBJ2-1; v_gene: TRBV10-3; len: 15; CDR3nt: TGTGCCATCAGCTTAGAAGGGGCGCCCCACAATGAGCAGTTCTTC; CDR3aa: CAISLEGAPHNEQFF
d_gene: TRBD1; abundance: .; j_gene: TRBJ2-5; v_gene: TRBV15; len: 16; CDR3nt: TGTGCCACCAGCAGAGATCCGGCAGGGGGCAGGGAGACCCAGTACTTC; CDR3aa: CATSRDPAGGRETQYF
d_gene: .; abundance: .; j_gene: TRBJ2-4; v_gene: TRBV7-6; len: 20; CDR3nt: TGTGCCAGCAGCTTAGCCCCCTTAGTTAGCGGTGGGGGTGCCAAAAACATTCAGTACTTC; CDR3aa: CASSLAPLVSGGGAKNIQYF
d_gene: .; abundance: .; j_gene: TRBJ2-2; v_gene: TRBV27; len: 13; CDR3nt: TGTGCCAGCAGGGTAGGGGCCACCGGGGAGCTGTTTTTT; CDR3aa: CASRVGATGELFF
d_gene: .; abundance: few; j_gene: TRBJ2-5; v_gene: TRBV3-1/TRBV3-2; len: 16; CDR3nt: TGTGCCAGCAGCCAAGGGGGAACGGGGTACCAAGAGACCCAGTACTTC; CDR3aa: CASSQGGTGYQETQYF
d_gene: TRBD2; abundance: .; j_gene: TRBJ2-1; v_gene: TRBV7-3; len: 14; CDR3nt: TGTGCCAGCAGCCACCCGGGACTAGCCAATGAGCAGTTCTTC; CDR3aa: CASSHPGLANEQFF
d_gene: .; abundance: .; j_gene: TRBJ1-1; v_gene: TRBV18; len: 13; CDR3nt: TGTGCCAGCTCACCAGGGCCGAACACTGAAGCTTTCTTT; CDR3aa: CASSPGPNTEAFF
d_gene: TRBD2; abundance: .; j_gene: TRBJ2-7; v_gene: TRBV10-3; len: 14; CDR3nt: TGTGCCATCAGTGAGTTAGCGGGGGGCAACGAGCAGTACTTC; CDR3aa: CAISELAGGNEQYF
d_gene: TRBD1; abundance: .; j_gene: TRBJ2-2; v_gene: TRBV5-4; len: 15; CDR3nt: TGTGCCAGCAGCGGCCGAAGGGGGCCCTACGGGGAGCTGTTTTTT; CDR3aa: CASSGRRGPYGELFF
d_gene: TRBD1; abundance: .; j_gene: TRBJ1-2; v_gene: TRBV10-3; len: 17; CDR3nt: TGTGCTATCAGTGAGTCTCGGGGGACAGGGGTAGCCTATGGCTACACCTTC; CDR3aa: CAISESRGTGVAYGYTF
d_gene: TRBD2; abundance: .; j_gene: TRBJ2-7; v_gene: TRBV5-5; len: 15; CDR3nt: TGTGCCAGCAGCCCTGGACTAGCGGCCGTGTACGAGCAGTACTTC; CDR3aa: CASSPGLAAVYEQYF
d_gene: TRBD2; abundance: .; j_gene: TRBJ2-3; v_gene: TRBV4-3; len: 16; CDR3nt: TGCGCCAGCAGCCAAGATTACGGGAGGGCCACAGATACGCAGTATTTT; CDR3aa: CASSQDYGRATDTQYF
d_gene: TRBD2; abundance: .; j_gene: TRBJ2-7; v_gene: TRBV6-5; len: 15; CDR3nt: TGTGCCAGCAGTCGCGGGAGGGCCCTGGGGGGTGAGCAGTACTTC; CDR3aa: CASSRGRALGGEQYF
d_gene: .; abundance: .; j_gene: TRBJ2-1; v_gene: TRBV30; len: 14; CDR3nt: TGTGCCTGGAGTGTAGGCGGAGTGGTCAATGAGCAGTTCTTC; CDR3aa: CAWSVGGVVNEQFF
d_gene: .; abundance: .; j_gene: TRBJ2-5; v_gene: TRBV30; len: 12; CDR3nt: TGTGCCTGGGGGCGGGACGGGGAGACCCAGTACTTC; CDR3aa: CAWGRDGETQYF
d_gene: TRBD2; abundance: .; j_gene: TRBJ2-1; v_gene: TRBV7-2; len: 16; CDR3nt: TGTGCCAGCAGCTCGGGTAGCGGGCGAAACTACAATGAGCAGTTCTTC; CDR3aa: CASSSGSGRNYNEQFF
d_gene: .; abundance: .; j_gene: TRBJ2-5; v_gene: TRBV18; len: 14; CDR3nt: TGTGCCAGCTCACCGTCTAGCAGTCAAGAGACCCAGTACTTC; CDR3aa: CASSPSSSQETQYF
d_gene: TRBD2; abundance: .; j_gene: TRBJ2-2; v_gene: TRBV3-1/TRBV3-2; len: 16; CDR3nt: TGTGCCACCACCTCCTGGACTAGCGGGAACACCGGGGAGCTGTTTTTT; CDR3aa: CATTSWTSGNTGELFF